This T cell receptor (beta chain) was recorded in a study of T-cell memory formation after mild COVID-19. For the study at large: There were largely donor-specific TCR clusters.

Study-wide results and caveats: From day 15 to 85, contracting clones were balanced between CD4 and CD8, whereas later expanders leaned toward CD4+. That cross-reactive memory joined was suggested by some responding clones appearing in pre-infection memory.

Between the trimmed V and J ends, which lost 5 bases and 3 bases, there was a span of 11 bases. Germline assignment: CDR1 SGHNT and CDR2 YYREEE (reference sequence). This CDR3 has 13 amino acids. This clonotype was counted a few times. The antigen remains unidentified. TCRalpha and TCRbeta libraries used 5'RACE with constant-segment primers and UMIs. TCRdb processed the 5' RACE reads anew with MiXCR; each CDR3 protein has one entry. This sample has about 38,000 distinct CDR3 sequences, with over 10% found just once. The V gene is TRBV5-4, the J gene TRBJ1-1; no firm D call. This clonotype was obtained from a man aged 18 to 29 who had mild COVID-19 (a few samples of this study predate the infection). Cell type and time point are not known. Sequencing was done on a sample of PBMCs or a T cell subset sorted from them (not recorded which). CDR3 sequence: CASSFTDHTEAFF. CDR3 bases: TGTGCCAGCAGTTTTACAGACCACACTGAAGCTTTCTTT.